This T cell receptor (beta chain) was observed in a study of blood T cell repertoires in COVID-19. Deletions cut 7 bases from V and 0 bases from J, with 7 bases between. This CDR3 has 13 amino acids. Germline CDR1 and CDR2: MNHEY and SVGAGI. Authors' analysis steps: How many nucleated cells were present was estimated from reference gene primer amplification. Method: immunoSEQ multiplex PCR; TCRdb's copy keeps in-frame clones and lacks some. V and J calls and clone size are as listed in that table; D and trimming were resolved from the DNA. There are just under 150,000 clones in the sample; about 87% occur only once, and approximately 35% lies in the top ten.

The J gene is TRBJ2-1, the V gene TRBV6-5, with D uncertain. This sequence was found in a man over 45 who had recovered from COVID-19. Sequenced sample: peripheral blood. This CDR3 is CASIGGSYNEQFF. CDR3 sequence (DNA): TGTGCCAGCATTGGCGGCTCCTACAATGAGCAGTTCTTC.